Each of the 25 T cell receptor beta chains below was sequenced from the same sample in a study of shared clonotypes between healthy human individuals. Using immunoSEQ multiplex PCR, the repertoire was profiled, and TCRdb retains in-frame clones only, with some absent. The data show 2 million to 3 million clones, with 85% to 95% seen just once and around 0.14% held by the top ten. Sequenced input: naive CD4+ T cells sorted from blood. Subset reported: CD45RA+ positively selected. Receptors were obtained from a man between 18 and 35 years old in good health.

V and J are TRBV6-1 and TRBJ1-5; 10 bases line up with TRBD1. J gave up 6 bases and V 1 base, and 3 bases lay outside the gene matches. Germline CDR1 MNHNS, CDR2 SASEGT. The CDR3 has 15 residues. Written as DNA, the CDR3 is TGTGCCAGCAGTGAAGTCGGGACAGGGGTTCAGCCCCAGCATTTT. Translated, it gives CASSEVGTGVQPQHF.

The gene calls are TRBV27 and TRBJ1-5, with D maybe TRBD1 (6 bases). Per germline, CDR1 MNHEY and CDR2 SMNVEV (reference sequence). The germline V and J ends were trimmed by 4 bases and 5 bases, with 15 bases remaining between them. This CDR3 spans 15 amino acids. CDR3 amino acids: CASSWGGPGDQPQHF. In DNA form, the CDR3 reads TGTGCCAGCAGTTGGGGGGGCCCCGGAGATCAGCCCCAGCATTTT.

The chain joins TRBV7-2 to TRBJ2-3; D is possibly TRBD1 or TRBD2 (5 bases each). Looked up from germline, CDR1 is SGHTA and CDR2 is FQGNSA. The CDR3 has 15 residues. V was trimmed by 5 bases and J by 4 bases, leaving 16 bases between them. CDR3 sequence reads: CASSPTGRGADTQYF. In DNA, the CDR3 is TGTGCCAGCAGCCCCACGGGACGAGGGGCAGATACGCAGTATTTT.

The genes are TRBV27 and TRBJ1-2; 8 nucleotides align to TRBD1. CDR1 and CDR2 from the germline V gene are MNHEY and SMNVEV (reference sequence). This CDR3 is 14 amino acids long. The trim removed 3 bases at V and 3 bases at J, leaving 3 bases unmatched. CDR3 region: CASSFLDRDYGYTF. DNA for the CDR3: TGTGCCAGCAGTTTCTTGGACAGGGACTATGGCTACACCTTC.

The V gene is TRBV11-2, the J gene TRBJ2-7; D is ambiguous. CDR3 length: 13 residues. Germline-derived CDR1 and CDR2 are SGHAT and FQNNGV. Trimming pared 1 base from V and 0 bases from J, leaving 4 bases between. In DNA, the CDR3 is TGTGCCAGCAGCTTAGCCCCCTCCTACGAGCAGTACTTC. Its protein product is CASSLAPSYEQYF.

This chain joins TRBV7-3 and TRBJ2-5, with 8 nucleotides matching TRBD1. Trimming removed 3 bases from V and 4 bases from J; junction bases left unmatched: 7. The germline V gene encodes CDR1 SGHTA and CDR2 FQGTGA. There are 15 residues in the CDR3. The CDR3 protein is CASSLLPTGAETQYF. In DNA, the CDR3 is TGTGCCAGCAGCTTGTTACCGACAGGGGCAGAGACCCAGTACTTC.

The chain carries TRBV7-2 and TRBJ2-5; TRBD1 aligns across 7 bases. Germline V gives CDR1 SGHTA, CDR2 FQGNSA. The junction had 10 bases not matched to a gene; V was cut back by 1 base and J by 5 bases. This CDR3 has 16 amino acids. This CDR3 reads CASSLERIAGGETQYF. In DNA form, the CDR3 reads TGTGCCAGCAGCTTAGAGAGGATCGCAGGGGGTGAGACCCAGTACTTC. Combining the CDR3 with reference TRBV7-2 and TRBJ2-5 gives the whole variable domain GAGVSQSPSNKVTEKGKDVELRCDPISGHTALYWYRQSLGQGLEFLIYFQGNSAPDKSGLPSDRFSAERTGGSVSTLTIQRTQQEDSAVYLCASSLERIAGGETQYFGPGTRLLVL.

This clone was recorded only once. The chain joins TRBV9 to TRBJ2-3, with a weak D call TRBD2 (5 bases). V dropped 0 bases and J dropped 5 bases, with 10 bases sitting between them. This CDR3 has 14 residues. Germline CDR1 is SGDLS and CDR2 is YYNGEE. The CDR3 DNA follows: TGTGCCAGCAGCGTAGATGAAGGGAGAGATACGCAGTATTTT. Residues: CASSVDEGRDTQYF.

The chain is built from TRBV5-1 and TRBJ2-2; D is possibly TRBD1 (5 bases). V lost 0 bases and J lost 2, with 14 bases in between. Germline V gives CDR1 SGHRS, CDR2 YFSETQ. This CDR3 is built from 17 residues. The CDR3 DNA sequence: TGCGCCAGCAGCTTGGTCCCGACAGCTGTTAACACCGGGGAGCTGTTTTTT. This translates into CASSLVPTAVNTGELFF.

CDR3 amino acids: CASSVDSLADQGAKNIQYF. The CDR3 DNA sequence: TGTGCCAGCAGCGTAGACAGTCTAGCGGACCAAGGAGCCAAAAACATTCAGTACTTC. The chain recombines TRBV9 with TRBJ2-4; 7 bases map to TRBD2. The CDR3 has 19 residues. Germline V gene lookup returns CDR1 SGDLS and CDR2 YYNGEE. The junction had 12 bases not matched to a gene; V was cut back by 0 bases and J by 0 bases.

The V gene is TRBV9, the J gene TRBJ2-5; possible D gene TRBD2, 6 bases. CDR1 SGDLS and CDR2 YYNGEE come from the germline V gene. The V end lost 0 bases, the J end lost 2 bases, and 11 bases lay between the germline ends. The CDR3 loop spans 15 amino acids. As DNA, the CDR3 is TGTGCCAGCAGCGTAGGTTACGGGGGACAAGAGACCCAGTACTTC. Its protein is CASSVGYGGQETQYF. Using reference TRBV9 and TRBJ2-5 for the parts outside the CDR3, the full variable domain is DSGVTQTPKHLITATGQRVTLRCSPRSGDLSVYWYQQSLDQGLQFLIQYYNGEERAKGNILERFSAQQFPDLHSELNLSSLELGDSALYFCASSVGYGGQETQYFGPGTRLLVL.

The V call is TRBV7-9, the J call TRBJ2-7, with no clear D. The CDR3 runs to 15 residues. Trimming shortened V by 1 base and J by 2 bases, and 12 bases separated the two germline ends. CDR1 and CDR2 from the germline V gene are SEHNR and FQNEAQ (reference sequence). The CDR3 here is CASSLGVGNAYEQYF. The CDR3 DNA follows: TGTGCCAGCAGCTTAGGTGTGGGGAATGCCTACGAGCAGTACTTC.

This chain connects TRBV19 to TRBJ2-7; D is unresolved. The germline V and J ends were trimmed by 1 base and 5 bases, with 12 bases remaining between them. The CDR3 length is 14 residues. In germline, CDR1 is LNHDA, CDR2 SQIVND (reference sequence). The CDR3 DNA reads TGTGCCAGTAGTATAGCTCGGACCTCGGACGAGCAGTACTTC. This encodes CASSIARTSDEQYF.

The J gene is TRBJ2-7, the V gene TRBV28; 11 bases are shared with TRBD2. The CDR3 is 15 residues long. CDR1 and CDR2 from the germline V gene are MDHEN and SYDVKM. V dropped 5 bases and J dropped 4; count of bases not matched to a gene: 7. The DNA of the CDR3 is TGTGCCAGCAGTACAATGGGACTAGCGGAATACGAGCAGTACTTC. Its translation: CASSTMGLAEYEQYF.

The CDR3 DNA reads as TGCGCCAGCAGCCCCGGGACAGATAATTCACCCCTCCACTTT. This gives the protein CASSPGTDNSPLHF. The gene calls are TRBV5-1 and TRBJ1-6, with 7 bases aligning to TRBD1. The ends lost 4 bases at V and 5 bases at J; junction bases unmatched: 3. In germline, CDR1 is SGHRS, CDR2 YFSETQ. The CDR3 extends over 14 amino acids. The whole variable domain, remainder taken from reference TRBV5-1 and TRBJ1-6, is KAGVTQTPRYLIKTRGQQVTLSCSPISGHRSVSWYQQTPGQGLQFLFEYFSETQRNKGNFPGRFSGRQFSNSRSEMNVSTLELGDSALYLCASSPGTDNSPLHFGNGTRLTVT.

V and J are TRBV11-3 and TRBJ2-2; the D is unclear. V was cut by 5 bases and J by 0 bases, with 13 bases left in between. In germline, CDR1 is SGHNT, CDR2 YENEEA. This CDR3 has 16 residues. The CDR3: CASSPSPAANTGELFF. The CDR3 DNA reads as TGTGCCAGCAGCCCTAGTCCTGCCGCGAACACCGGGGAGCTGTTTTTT.

Comments on this clone: In the same sample, other DNA sequences code for this CDR3. V and J are TRBV4-3 and TRBJ2-5; 13 nucleotides match TRBD2. Germline trimming cut 1 base from V and 1 base from J; bases unmatched to any gene: 0. In germline, CDR1 is LGHNA, CDR2 YSLEER. This CDR3 comprises 16 residues. CDR3 nucleotides: TGCGCCAGCAGCCAAGGACTAGCGGGGGGCCAAGAGACCCAGTACTTC. Its translation: CASSQGLAGGQETQYF.

The chain carries TRBV12-5 and TRBJ1-1; D is perhaps TRBD1 (6 bases). V dropped 7 bases and J dropped 0 bases, with 15 bases sitting between them. The CDR3 sequence is 15 residues long. Germline loops: CDR1 LGHNT, CDR2 FRNRAP. CDR3 amino acids: CASELGAGMNTEAFF. Here the CDR3 DNA reads TGTGCTAGTGAGTTGGGGGCAGGGATGAACACTGAAGCTTTCTTT.

The chain combines TRBV19 with TRBJ2-2, with 10 positions matching TRBD2. J gave up 2 bases and V 5 bases, and 5 bases lay outside the gene matches. CDR1 and CDR2 from the germline V gene are LNHDA and SQIVND (reference sequence). The CDR3 consists of 16 residues. CDR3 residues: CASSGVAGGNTGELFF. CDR3 nucleotides: TGTGCCAGTAGTGGAGTAGCGGGGGGTAACACCGGGGAGCTGTTTTTT. Variable domain in full (rest from reference TRBV19 and TRBJ2-2): DGGITQSPKYLFRKEGQNVTLSCEQNLNHDAMYWYRQDPGQGLRLIYYSQIVNDFQKGDIAEGYSVSREKKESFPLTVTSAQKNPTAFYLCASSGVAGGNTGELFFGEGSRLTVL.

The rearrangement joins TRBV30 to TRBJ2-3, with a possible D match to TRBD2 (6 bases). V was shortened by 2 bases and J by 3 bases, with 12 bases between the two germline ends. CDR1 and CDR2 from the germline V gene are GTSNPN and SVGIG (reference sequence). This CDR3 contains 14 residues. CDR3 DNA sequence: TGTGCCTGGAGTTCGGACGGGAGAACAGATACGCAGTATTTT. It translates to CAWSSDGRTDTQYF. The whole variable domain, remainder taken from reference TRBV30 and TRBJ2-3, is SQTIHQWPATLVQPVGSPLSLECTVEGTSNPNLYWYRQAAGRGLQLLFYSVGIGQISSEVPQNLSASRPQDRQFILSSKKLLLSDSGFYLCAWSSDGRTDTQYFGPGTRLTVL.

This chain connects TRBV6-1 to TRBJ1-6, with D possibly TRBD1 on 5 matching bases. CDR1 and CDR2 (germline): MNHNS, SASEGT. The CDR3 totals 15 residues. Trimming took 1 base from V and 10 from J, leaving 14 bases between them. Here the CDR3 reads CASSEVYNGGSPLHF. CDR3 bases: TGTGCCAGCAGTGAAGTGTATAACGGGGGATCACCCCTCCACTTT.

This chain links TRBV2 with TRBJ2-3, with 7 positions matching TRBD2. The V segment lost 5 bases and the J segment 2 bases; nucleotides outside the gene matches: 7. This CDR3 contains 15 residues. CDR1 and CDR2 (germline): SNHLY, FYNNEI. CDR3 protein: CASSPYGTITDTQYF. CDR3 DNA: TGTGCCAGCAGTCCCTACGGGACTATCACAGATACGCAGTATTTT.

Comments on this clone: This specimen includes other DNA sequences encoding the same CDR3. The chain uses TRBV7-3 and TRBJ2-3; TRBD2 matches at 10 bases. The V gene's germline CDR1 is SGHTA and CDR2 FQGTGA. The junction had 4 bases not matched to a gene; V was cut back by 5 bases and J by 2 bases. This CDR3 has 15 residues. The CDR3 loop is CASSRSGGPTDTQYF. The CDR3 coding sequence is TGTGCCAGCAGCCGTAGCGGGGGGCCCACAGATACGCAGTATTTT.

The chain uses TRBV10-3 and TRBJ1-4, with D hard to call. This CDR3 has 14 residues. Between the trimmed V and J ends, which lost 0 bases and 9 bases, there was a span of 11 bases. The germline CDR1 and CDR2 sequences are ENHRY and SYGVKD. CDR3 amino acids: CAISESGEPKKLFF. CDR3 nucleotides: TGTGCCATCAGTGAGTCTGGGGAGCCTAAAAAACTGTTTTTT.

This clone was seen more than once but under ten times. The sample contains more than one DNA sequence encoding this CDR3. CDR3 DNA sequence: TGCAGCGTCGGGGGACAGCTGAACACTGAAGCTTTCTTT. It is translated as CSVGGQLNTEAFF. The rearrangement uses TRBV29-1 and TRBJ1-1; TRBD1 matches at 7 bases. The germline gives CDR1 SQVTM, CDR2 ANQGSEA. The CDR3 sequence is 13 residues long. Germline trimming cut 6 bases from V and 0 bases from J; bases unmatched to any gene: 4.